Included here is one TCR beta chain sequence, with context. The sample originates from a study of blood T cell repertoires in COVID-19. About the research overall: PBMCs, B-cell-depleted T cells, or T cells were the source of the cDNA or gDNA that made up the material.

Generated by immunoSEQ multiplex PCR, the TCRdb table keeps only in-frame clones and is missing some. The data hold about 200,000 clones, with 85% observed a single time. The cohort comprised adults aged about 18 to 89 years residing in 24 US areas. Cohort 3 recovery required two negative PCRs, clearance, or symptom resolution. The CDR3 loop spans 16 amino acids. The V gene end was trimmed by 1 base and the J gene end by 6 bases; junction bases not matched to a gene: 3. From germline, CDR1 is LNHDA and CDR2 SQIVND (reference sequence). The receptor's source is a man between 40 and 49 years old who had recovered from COVID-19. The chain carries TRBV19 and TRBJ1-4, with 12 nucleotides matching TRBD1. Sequenced: PBMCs or T cells enriched from blood (not recorded which). In nucleotides, the CDR3 is TGTGCCAGTAGTATAGGGGGGACAGGGGGCGATGAAAAACTGTTTTTT. Protein product: CASSIGGTGGDEKLFF.